This T cell receptor beta chain comes out of a study of CD8 T cells in ankylosing spondylitis. Overall study results and limits: Reports say disease-linked clones showed up significantly more in matched ankylosing spondylitis synovial fluid. Clones linked with disease were CD8+ and fairly uncommon in the peripheral blood.

TCRdb re-analysed the 5' RACE reads in MiXCR, keeping a single row per CDR3 protein. The sample has roughly 200,000 distinct CDR3 sequences; roughly 24% are singletons. This clonotype has at least ten counts. Its antigen remains unknown. The length of the CDR3 is 13 residues. V trimming: 7 bases; J trimming: 3 bases; junction bases outside the gene matches: 4. Germline CDR1 reads ENHRY; CDR2 reads SYGVKD. The chain has TRBV10-3 and TRBJ2-5; 8 bases are a match to TRBD1. Sequencing used blood, either unsorted or a sorted T cell fraction (not recorded which). This receptor was taken from a male donor with ankylosing spondylitis or in good health (not recorded which). The CDR3 DNA is TGTGCCATCAAGGACAGGGTGGAAGAGACCCAGTACTTC. It encodes CAIKDRVEETQYF.